This record looks at one TCR beta chain sequence and its context. These data originate in a study of a mutant IDH1 vaccine in newly diagnosed glioma. Produced via immunoSEQ multiplex PCR; TCRdb's table is partial and in-frame only. The data hold approximately 52,000 clones, with 70% to 80% observed a single time. The sample's time point: baseline, week 1 (first vaccination visit). As to treatment: pre-vaccination baseline after standard-of-care therapy. V was cut by 1 base and J by 0 bases, with 10 bases left in between. CDR3 length equals 15 residues. The germline V gene encodes CDR1 SGHKS and CDR2 YYEKEE (reference sequence).

The sequence was obtained from a woman aged 40 to 50 with glioma. The chain employs TRBV5-5 and TRBJ1-1; a possible D gene is TRBD1 (6 bases). Sequences were derived from PBMCs, sampled from a glioma patient treated with radiotherapy, temozolomide or both. This CDR3 is CASSLLGQMNTEAFF. The DNA of the CDR3 is TGTGCCAGCAGCTTGCTAGGACAGATGAACACTGAAGCTTTCTTT.